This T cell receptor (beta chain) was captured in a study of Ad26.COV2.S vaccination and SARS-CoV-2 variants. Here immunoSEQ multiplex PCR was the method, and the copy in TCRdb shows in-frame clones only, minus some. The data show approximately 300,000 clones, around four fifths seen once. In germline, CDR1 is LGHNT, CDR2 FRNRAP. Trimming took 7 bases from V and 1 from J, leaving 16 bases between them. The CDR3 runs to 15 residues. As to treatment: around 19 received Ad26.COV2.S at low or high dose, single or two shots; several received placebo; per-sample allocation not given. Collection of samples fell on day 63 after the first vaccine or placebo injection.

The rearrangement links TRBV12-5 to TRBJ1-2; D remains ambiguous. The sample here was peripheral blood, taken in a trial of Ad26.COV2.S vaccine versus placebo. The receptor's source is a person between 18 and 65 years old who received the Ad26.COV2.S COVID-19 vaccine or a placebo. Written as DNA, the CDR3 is TGTGCTAGTGCCAGCGCGGTGGGATTTAACTATGGCTACACCTTC. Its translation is CASASAVGFNYGYTF.